The 19 T cell receptor beta chains below come from one sample, sequenced in a study of cytomegalovirus exposure and HLA in healthy donors. 13 Jbeta primers and 60 Vbeta primers were used for the PCR. The method was immunoSEQ multiplex PCR; TCRdb's version includes in-frame clones alone and lacks a portion of them. The sample shows 120,000 to 150,000 clones, roughly 85% of them seen only once. The sequencing sample was made of PBMCs. Every receptor here comes from a young woman in good health and CMV-seronegative.

The V gene is TRBV10-1, the J gene TRBJ2-1; 16 bases agree with TRBD2. This CDR3 comprises 15 residues. J lost 4 bases, V lost 10 bases, and 4 bases had no gene match. The germline CDR1 and CDR2 sequences are WNHNN and SYGVQD (reference sequence). In DNA, the CDR3 is TGCGCCACACCGGGACTAGCGGGGGGGTACAATGAGCAGTTCTTC. This gives the protein CATPGLAGGYNEQFF.

V usage is TRBV6-1 and J usage is TRBJ1-1; 7 bases agree with TRBD1. Germline loops: CDR1 MNHNS, CDR2 SASEGT. Trimming took 6 bases from V and 9 from J; bases not matched to a gene: 13. CDR3 length: 14 residues. The DNA for the CDR3 is TGTGCCAGCAGGTTGGAAAGACAGGGAGTAAAAGCTTTCTTT. Translating gives CASRLERQGVKAFF.

The chain links TRBV6-5 to TRBJ2-2; D perhaps matches TRBD2 (6 bases). V dropped 5 bases and J dropped 4 bases, with 11 bases sitting between them. Germline CDR1 is MNHEY and CDR2 is SVGAGI. The CDR3 runs to 14 residues. Here the CDR3 reads CASSLARGTGELFF. In DNA, the CDR3 is TGTGCCAGCAGTCTAGCGCGCGGCACCGGGGAGCTGTTTTTT.

The rearrangement uses TRBV6-5 and TRBJ2-2; maybe TRBD2 (6 bases). V was trimmed by 7 bases and J by 0 bases, leaving 12 bases between them. Germline assignment: CDR1 MNHEY and CDR2 SVGAGI. The CDR3 loop spans 15 amino acids. CDR3 DNA sequence: TGTGCCAGCACCGTAGCGGTTCCGAACACCGGGGAGCTGTTTTTT. This codes for CASTVAVPNTGELFF.

The J gene is TRBJ1-1, the V gene TRBV6-4, with D uncertain. Germline-derived CDR1 and CDR2 are MRHNA and SNTAGT. V gave up 10 bases and J gave up 5 bases, with 11 bases separating them. The length of the CDR3 is 11 residues. Here the CDR3 reads CATRLGTEAFF. DNA of the CDR3: TGTGCCACCCGACTCGGGACTGAAGCTTTCTTT.

The chain couples TRBV5-1 to TRBJ1-1; TRBD1 agrees at 9 bases. There are 15 residues in the CDR3. Germline V gene data show CDR1 as SGHRS and CDR2 as YFSETQ. V lost 4 bases and J lost 5; bases outside the gene matches: 9. In DNA, the CDR3 is TGCGCCAGCAGCCGGACAGGGGTGGATGGTACTGAAGCTTTCTTT. It yields the protein CASSRTGVDGTEAFF.

The rearrangement joins TRBV28 to TRBJ1-5; the D is unclear. Germline CDR1 MDHEN, CDR2 SYDVKM. The V end was cut by 7 bases, the J end by 0 bases, with 7 bases between. The CDR3 is 13 amino acids. CDR3: CASTGISNQPQHF. The CDR3 DNA reads as TGTGCCAGCACCGGGATTAGCAATCAGCCCCAGCATTTT.

The chain employs TRBV20-1 and TRBJ2-3; D uncertain. This CDR3 has 11 residues. Between the trimmed V and J ends, which lost 5 bases and 0 bases, there was a span of 3 bases. The germline V gene has CDR1 DFQATT and CDR2 SNEGSKA (reference sequence). The CDR3 DNA follows: TGCAGTGCTCCTAGCACAGATACGCAGTATTTT. Its translation: CSAPSTDTQYF.

The chain joins TRBV7-3 to TRBJ2-2, with D unclear. V lost 0 bases and J lost 3, with 8 bases in between. The CDR3 length is 15 residues. Germline V CDR1 and CDR2: SGHTA, FQGTGA. The CDR3 DNA sequence: TGTGCCAGCAGCTTAACGGGCAGAGACACCGGGGAGCTGTTTTTT. It specifies CASSLTGRDTGELFF. The full variable domain, completed using reference TRBV7-3 and TRBJ2-2, is GAGVSQTPSNKVTEKGKYVELRCDPISGHTALYWYRQSLGQGPEFLIYFQGTGAADDSGLPNDRFFAVRPEGSVSTLKIQRTERGDSAVYLCASSLTGRDTGELFFGEGSRLTVL.

The V call is TRBV18, the J call TRBJ1-3; D gene unclear. V lost 3 bases to trimming and J lost 0 bases, with 9 bases between them. CDR1 and CDR2 from the germline V gene are KGHSH and LQKENI. The CDR3 has 15 residues. CDR3 sequence: CASSPVSGSGNTIYF. The CDR3 DNA is TGTGCCAGCTCACCTGTATCGGGCTCTGGAAACACCATATATTTT.

The chain recombines TRBV5-4 with TRBJ2-7; 8 nucleotides match TRBD1. This CDR3 has 14 amino acids. Germline trimming cut 4 bases from V and 4 bases from J; bases unmatched to any gene: 7. In germline, CDR1 is SGHNT, CDR2 YYREEE (reference sequence). The CDR3 here is CASSQGATAYEQYF. For the CDR3, the DNA is TGTGCCAGCAGCCAGGGGGCAACAGCTTACGAGCAGTACTTC.

The chain carries TRBV19 and TRBJ1-2; D possibly corresponds to TRBD1 (5 bases). CDR1 is LNHDA and CDR2 is SQIVND in the germline V gene (reference sequence). Between the trimmed V and J ends, which lost 6 bases and 8 bases, there was a span of 19 bases. CDR3 length equals 14 residues. Here the CDR3 DNA reads TGTGCCAGTAGGGAACGGACAAGGGCCCCAGGCTACACCTTC. It yields the protein CASRERTRAPGYTF.

This clone was found a few times. This chain joins TRBV7-2 and TRBJ2-3, with 8 bases fitting TRBD2. This CDR3 has 17 amino acids. CDR1 is SGHTA and CDR2 is FQGNSA in the germline V gene. V lost 0 bases and J lost 4; bases outside the gene matches: 9. CDR3 sequence (DNA): TGTGCCAGCAGCTTAGCAGTGGGTAGCGGGGCCGCAGATACGCAGTATTTT. This encodes CASSLAVGSGAADTQYF.

The rearrangement links TRBV2 to TRBJ2-5, with 8 bases identical to TRBD2. This CDR3 is built from 14 residues. Trimming took 2 bases from V and 5 from J; bases not matched to a gene: 4. Germline V gene sequence: CDR1 SNHLY, CDR2 FYNNEI. The CDR3 reads CASSERRGGETQYF. In nucleotides, the CDR3 is TGTGCCAGCAGTGAAAGACGGGGGGGGGAGACCCAGTACTTC.

The chain is built from TRBV14 and TRBJ2-6; TRBD2 is a possible D gene (5 bases). Per germline, CDR1 SGHDN and CDR2 FVKESK. This CDR3 is built from 16 residues. The V end was cut by 0 bases, the J end by 4 bases, with 10 bases between. The CDR3 is CASSQEVRAGANVLTF. CDR3 sequence (DNA): TGTGCCAGCAGCCAAGAAGTGAGGGCCGGGGCCAACGTCCTGACTTTC.

This clone was observed a handful of times. The V and J genes are TRBV5-1 and TRBJ1-6; D unresolved. Per the germline V gene, CDR1 is SGHRS and CDR2 is YFSETQ. The V end was cut by 6 bases, the J end by 9 bases, with 16 bases between. CDR3 length: 14 residues. Here the CDR3 DNA reads TGCGCCAGCACCGAGACCGACGGAGGTTCACCCCTCCACTTT. Encoded protein: CASTETDGGSPLHF.

The genes are TRBV30 and TRBJ2-2; 7 bases are a match to TRBD2. Germline values: CDR1 GTSNPN, CDR2 SVGIG (reference sequence). The CDR3 length is 14 residues. After removal of 4 bases from V and 6 bases from J, the junction contained 8 bases not matched to a gene. The CDR3 sequence: CAWKLAGRSGELFF. In DNA, the CDR3 is TGTGCCTGGAAATTAGCGGGTAGATCCGGGGAGCTGTTTTTT.

The chain couples TRBV7-9 to TRBJ2-3, with D maybe TRBD2 (7 bases). The CDR3 runs to 18 residues. Trimming cost V 1 base and J 0 bases, with 17 bases left between them. Per the germline V gene, CDR1 is SEHNR and CDR2 is FQNEAQ (reference sequence). The CDR3 coding sequence is TGTGCCAGCAGCTTAGGGGCGGGGGCCACATCTAGCACAGATACGCAGTATTTT. Residues: CASSLGAGATSSTDTQYF.

The chain has TRBV5-1 and TRBJ1-1; D unclear. The germline V gene encodes CDR1 SGHRS and CDR2 YFSETQ. This CDR3 has 17 residues. V was pared by 4 bases and J by 0 bases, with 19 bases between. CDR3 amino acids: CASSLGGPGPLNTEAFF. The DNA of the CDR3 is TGCGCCAGCAGCCTAGGCGGGCCAGGTCCTTTGAACACTGAAGCTTTCTTT.